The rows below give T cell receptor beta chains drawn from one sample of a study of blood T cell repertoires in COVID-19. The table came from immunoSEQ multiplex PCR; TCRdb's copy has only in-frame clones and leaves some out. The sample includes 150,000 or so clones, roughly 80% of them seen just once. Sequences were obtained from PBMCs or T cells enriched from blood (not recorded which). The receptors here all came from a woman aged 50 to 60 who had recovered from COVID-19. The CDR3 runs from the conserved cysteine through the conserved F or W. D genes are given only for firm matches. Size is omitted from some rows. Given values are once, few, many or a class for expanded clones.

CDR3nt: TGTGCCAGCAGCTTAGTATTTGTCAGGGGTTCACGGCGAGAGACCCAGTACTTC; CDR3aa: CASSLVFVRGSRRETQYF; v_gene: TRBV7-8; j_gene: TRBJ2-5; abundance: .; d_gene: .
CDR3nt: TGTGCCAGCAGCGACCCCAGAGGAGGTCTGGACACTGAAGCTTTCTTT; CDR3aa: CASSDPRGGLDTEAFF; v_gene: TRBV9; j_gene: TRBJ1-1; abundance: .; d_gene: .
CDR3nt: TGTGCCTGGAGTGTACCTGGGACAGGGCCCTTACCTAACTATGGCTACACCTTC; CDR3aa: CAWSVPGTGPLPNYGYTF; v_gene: TRBV30; j_gene: TRBJ1-2; abundance: .; d_gene: TRBD1
CDR3nt: TGTGCCAGCAGTCAGGACCTGACAGGAGAAGCTTTCTTT; CDR3aa: CASSQDLTGEAFF; v_gene: TRBV12-3/TRBV12-4; j_gene: TRBJ1-1; abundance: .; d_gene: .
CDR3nt: TGTGCCAGCAGCCCAGATCGGTTCAGGGGCAATGAGCAGTTCTTC; CDR3aa: CASSPDRFRGNEQFF; v_gene: TRBV13; j_gene: TRBJ2-1; abundance: .; d_gene: .
CDR3nt: TGTGCCAGCTCACCCCCCAGGGCCTCCGGCAAGGAGACCCAGTACTTC; CDR3aa: CASSPPRASGKETQYF; v_gene: TRBV18; j_gene: TRBJ2-5; abundance: once; d_gene: .
CDR3nt: TGTGCCAGCAGACCGATCGGGACAGGACACTATGGCTACACCTTC; CDR3aa: CASRPIGTGHYGYTF; v_gene: TRBV27; j_gene: TRBJ1-2; abundance: .; d_gene: TRBD1
CDR3nt: TGTGCCAGCAGCCCGTCGGGGTCACCCCTCCACTTT; CDR3aa: CASSPSGSPLHF; v_gene: TRBV11-1; j_gene: TRBJ1-6; abundance: .; d_gene: .
CDR3nt: TGTGCCAGCAGTTCCACGCCAGCGGGAGTAGCCGGGGAGCTGTTTTTT; CDR3aa: CASSSTPAGVAGELFF; v_gene: TRBV6-2/TRBV6-3; j_gene: TRBJ2-2; abundance: .; d_gene: TRBD2
CDR3nt: TGTGCCAGCAGTTACGGAGGGGCAGATACGCAGTATTTT; CDR3aa: CASSYGGADTQYF; v_gene: TRBV6-5; j_gene: TRBJ2-3; abundance: .; d_gene: .
CDR3nt: TGTGCCAGTAGTCTCCGGGACACCTATCAGCCCCAGCATTTT; CDR3aa: CASSLRDTYQPQHF; v_gene: TRBV19; j_gene: TRBJ1-5; abundance: .; d_gene: .
CDR3nt: TGTGCCACCGCCTCGGACAGGGGGGCCGGGGAGCTGTTTTTT; CDR3aa: CATASDRGAGELFF; v_gene: TRBV15; j_gene: TRBJ2-2; abundance: once; d_gene: TRBD1
CDR3nt: TGTGCCAGTAGTCCCCGGGGACAGGGGACCTCTGGGGCCAACGTCCTGACTTTC; CDR3aa: CASSPRGQGTSGANVLTF; v_gene: TRBV19; j_gene: TRBJ2-6; abundance: .; d_gene: TRBD1
CDR3nt: TGTGCCAGCAGCTCCCTGAGGGCAGGAGGAGGGACTGAAGCTTTCTTT; CDR3aa: CASSSLRAGGGTEAFF; v_gene: TRBV11-2; j_gene: TRBJ1-1; abundance: .; d_gene: .
CDR3nt: TGCGCCAGCAGTTCTGGACAGACGGACACTGAAGCTTTCTTT; CDR3aa: CASSSGQTDTEAFF; v_gene: TRBV5-1; j_gene: TRBJ1-1; abundance: .; d_gene: .
CDR3nt: TGCGCCAGCAGCTTGAGGACAGGGGATTCTGGAAAACTGTTTTTT; CDR3aa: CASSLRTGDSGKLFF; v_gene: TRBV5-1; j_gene: TRBJ1-4; abundance: .; d_gene: TRBD1
CDR3nt: TGTGCCTGGAGTGACAGCGGGGGCTCCTACAATGAGCAGTTCTTC; CDR3aa: CAWSDSGGSYNEQFF; v_gene: TRBV30; j_gene: TRBJ2-1; abundance: .; d_gene: TRBD2
CDR3nt: TGTGCCAGCAGTTATGACACGTTCAATCAGCCCCAGCATTTT; CDR3aa: CASSYDTFNQPQHF; v_gene: TRBV7-2; j_gene: TRBJ1-5; abundance: few; d_gene: .
CDR3nt: TGCGCCAGCAGCCAGAGGGGGTACACTGAAGCTTTCTTT; CDR3aa: CASSQRGYTEAFF; v_gene: TRBV4-1; j_gene: TRBJ1-1; abundance: few; d_gene: .
CDR3nt: TGTGCCAGCAGCCTGATGGCCCAAGCTTTCTTT; CDR3aa: CASSLMAQAFF; v_gene: TRBV11-3; j_gene: TRBJ1-1; abundance: .; d_gene: .
CDR3nt: TGTGCCAGCAGCTCGTTTTACAGCCCAACTAATGAAAAACTGTTTTTT; CDR3aa: CASSSFYSPTNEKLFF; v_gene: TRBV5-6; j_gene: TRBJ1-4; abundance: .; d_gene: .
CDR3nt: TGTGCCAGCAGCTTTGTCGCTCCAGGGGAACGAGGTGAAGCTTTCTTT; CDR3aa: CASSFVAPGERGEAFF; v_gene: TRBV5-6; j_gene: TRBJ1-1; abundance: .; d_gene: .
CDR3nt: TGTGCCAGCAGCGTAGGGACTAGAGGGACAGATACGCAGTATTTT; CDR3aa: CASSVGTRGTDTQYF; v_gene: TRBV9; j_gene: TRBJ2-3; abundance: few; d_gene: TRBD2
CDR3nt: TGTGCCAGCAGTTACTCGGCGACAGGGGGGGTTCAGCCCCAGCATTTT; CDR3aa: CASSYSATGGVQPQHF; v_gene: TRBV6-5; j_gene: TRBJ1-5; abundance: .; d_gene: TRBD1
CDR3nt: TGCGCCAGCAGCCAAGGGCGGACCGGGGAGCTGTTTTTT; CDR3aa: CASSQGRTGELFF; v_gene: TRBV4-1; j_gene: TRBJ2-2; abundance: .; d_gene: .
CDR3nt: TGTGCCAGCAGCTGGACGTTGGGCGGGGGGAAAGAGACCCAGTACTTC; CDR3aa: CASSWTLGGGKETQYF; v_gene: TRBV11-2; j_gene: TRBJ2-5; abundance: .; d_gene: TRBD2
CDR3nt: TGTGCCAGCAGCTTACCCGGGGGAAAGCCCCAGCATTTT; CDR3aa: CASSLPGGKPQHF; v_gene: TRBV7-9; j_gene: TRBJ1-5; abundance: once; d_gene: .
CDR3nt: TGTGCCAGCAGCTTTACCAGGGATGGCACTGAAGCTTTCTTT; CDR3aa: CASSFTRDGTEAFF; v_gene: TRBV11-2; j_gene: TRBJ1-1; abundance: .; d_gene: .
CDR3nt: TGTGCCAGCCGTTCCCTCGGAGTTTCTTATGGCTACACCTTC; CDR3aa: CASRSLGVSYGYTF; v_gene: TRBV19; j_gene: TRBJ1-2; abundance: once; d_gene: .
CDR3nt: TGTGCCAGCAGCATGAGTCGTCGACCCTTAGCGGGATTACTCTCCTACAATGAGCAGTTCTTC; CDR3aa: CASSMSRRPLAGLLSYNEQFF; v_gene: TRBV9; j_gene: TRBJ2-1; abundance: .; d_gene: TRBD2
CDR3nt: TGTGCCAGCAGTTTGACAGCTCTCACTGAAGCTTTCTTT; CDR3aa: CASSLTALTEAFF; v_gene: TRBV6-2/TRBV6-3; j_gene: TRBJ1-1; abundance: few; d_gene: .
CDR3nt: TGCGCCAGCAGCTGGGGACAGGGGTCTGAAGCTTTCTTT; CDR3aa: CASSWGQGSEAFF; v_gene: TRBV5-1; j_gene: TRBJ1-1; abundance: once; d_gene: TRBD1
CDR3nt: TGTGCCAGCAGCCAAGTTGCTAGGGACAGGGAAGCTTTCTTT; CDR3aa: CASSQVARDREAFF; v_gene: TRBV14; j_gene: TRBJ1-1; abundance: .; d_gene: TRBD1
CDR3nt: TGTGCCAGCAGCTTCGTCCGGGACAGCCGGCTAGGGTACACCTTC; CDR3aa: CASSFVRDSRLGYTF; v_gene: TRBV5-5; j_gene: TRBJ1-2; abundance: .; d_gene: TRBD1
CDR3nt: TGTGCCAGCAGCTTAGCTCCCGGGGGCTCTGGAAACACCATATATTTT; CDR3aa: CASSLAPGGSGNTIYF; v_gene: TRBV11-3; j_gene: TRBJ1-3; abundance: .; d_gene: .
CDR3nt: TGTGCCACCTCGGACAGCCCGAACACTGAAGCTTTCTTT; CDR3aa: CATSDSPNTEAFF; v_gene: TRBV9; j_gene: TRBJ1-1; abundance: .; d_gene: .
CDR3nt: TGCGCCAGCAGCCCAAGGGACAGGGTAAACACTGAAGCTTTCTTT; CDR3aa: CASSPRDRVNTEAFF; v_gene: TRBV5-1; j_gene: TRBJ1-1; abundance: .; d_gene: TRBD1
CDR3nt: TGTGCCAGCAGCCTCAACATGAACACTGAAGCTTTCTTT; CDR3aa: CASSLNMNTEAFF; v_gene: TRBV13; j_gene: TRBJ1-1; abundance: once; d_gene: .
CDR3nt: TGTGCCAGCACTGTTGGGGGGACTGAAGCTTTCTTT; CDR3aa: CASTVGGTEAFF; v_gene: TRBV7-9; j_gene: TRBJ1-1; abundance: .; d_gene: .
CDR3nt: TGTGCCAGTAGCCAGGGGGGAGCTAACTATGGCTACACCTTC; CDR3aa: CASSQGGANYGYTF; v_gene: TRBV19; j_gene: TRBJ1-2; abundance: .; d_gene: TRBD1
CDR3nt: TGTGCCAGCAGCTTACGCCCCCCGCGAAGTGCCTTGACAGATACGCAGTATTTT; CDR3aa: CASSLRPPRSALTDTQYF; v_gene: TRBV7-6; j_gene: TRBJ2-3; abundance: .; d_gene: .
CDR3nt: TGTGCCAGCAGTTTATCGATCACAGGGTATGGCTACACCTTC; CDR3aa: CASSLSITGYGYTF; v_gene: TRBV27; j_gene: TRBJ1-2; abundance: .; d_gene: .
CDR3nt: TGTGCCAGTAAAAGGACAGGGGCCACAGATACGCAGTATTTT; CDR3aa: CASKRTGATDTQYF; v_gene: TRBV19; j_gene: TRBJ2-3; abundance: .; d_gene: TRBD1
CDR3nt: TGCGCCAGCAGCTTCGGTGAGGATTCACCCCTCCACTTT; CDR3aa: CASSFGEDSPLHF; v_gene: TRBV5-1; j_gene: TRBJ1-6; abundance: few; d_gene: .
CDR3nt: TGCGCCAGCAGCTTGGCACAGGGGGGTACCTACAATGAGCAGTTCTTC; CDR3aa: CASSLAQGGTYNEQFF; v_gene: TRBV5-1; j_gene: TRBJ2-1; abundance: .; d_gene: TRBD1
CDR3nt: TGCGCCAGCAGCTTCGGGGACAGGGGTGAAGCTTTCTTT; CDR3aa: CASSFGDRGEAFF; v_gene: TRBV5-1; j_gene: TRBJ1-1; abundance: .; d_gene: TRBD1
CDR3nt: TGTGCCAGCAGCCCCACAGGGGGCGAGGCTTTCTTT; CDR3aa: CASSPTGGEAFF; v_gene: TRBV7-8; j_gene: TRBJ1-1; abundance: .; d_gene: TRBD1
CDR3nt: TGTGCTAGTGGTTCGGGCACAGGGGGCGCGGAGACCCAGTACTTC; CDR3aa: CASGSGTGGAETQYF; v_gene: TRBV12-5; j_gene: TRBJ2-5; abundance: .; d_gene: TRBD1
CDR3nt: TGTGCCAGCAGCTTGGGGGGCTCAGGGGCATATGAAAAACTGTTTTTT; CDR3aa: CASSLGGSGAYEKLFF; v_gene: TRBV5-5; j_gene: TRBJ1-4; abundance: .; d_gene: .
CDR3nt: TGTGCCAGCAGCCCCGCGGGGTCTTCCTATGGCTACACCTTC; CDR3aa: CASSPAGSSYGYTF; v_gene: TRBV11-2; j_gene: TRBJ1-2; abundance: .; d_gene: .
CDR3nt: TGTGCCAGCAGCTTATGGGCAAACTCACGCACAGATACGCAGTATTTT; CDR3aa: CASSLWANSRTDTQYF; v_gene: TRBV7-8; j_gene: TRBJ2-3; abundance: .; d_gene: .
CDR3nt: TGTGCCAGCAGTTCCGGGACAGGGGACAATCAGCCCCAGCATTTT; CDR3aa: CASSSGTGDNQPQHF; v_gene: TRBV6-9; j_gene: TRBJ1-5; abundance: .; d_gene: TRBD1
CDR3nt: TGTGCCAGCAGTGAAGTGGCTATTGCGAGGGCACCCCTCCACTTT; CDR3aa: CASSEVAIARAPLHF; v_gene: TRBV6-1; j_gene: TRBJ1-6; abundance: few; d_gene: .
CDR3nt: TGTGCCAGCAGCGTAGAGATAGCTAGCGGAAATTACAATGAGCAGTTCTTC; CDR3aa: CASSVEIASGNYNEQFF; v_gene: TRBV9; j_gene: TRBJ2-1; abundance: .; d_gene: TRBD2
CDR3nt: TGTGCCAGCAGCGTAGACTCGAACACTGAAGCTTTCTTT; CDR3aa: CASSVDSNTEAFF; v_gene: TRBV9; j_gene: TRBJ1-1; abundance: .; d_gene: .
CDR3nt: TGTGCCAGCAGCCAGGCCACAGGGTGGTTCAATGAGCAGTTCTTC; CDR3aa: CASSQATGWFNEQFF; v_gene: TRBV5-4; j_gene: TRBJ2-1; abundance: .; d_gene: .
CDR3nt: TGTGCCAGCAGCTTAATGGCCCCCGGGGATGAAAAACTGTTTTTT; CDR3aa: CASSLMAPGDEKLFF; v_gene: TRBV11-2; j_gene: TRBJ1-4; abundance: .; d_gene: .
CDR3nt: TGTGCCAGCAGTTACCGTAGGAGTTCGTATGAGCAGTTCTTC; CDR3aa: CASSYRRSSYEQFF; v_gene: TRBV6-5; j_gene: TRBJ2-1; abundance: .; d_gene: .